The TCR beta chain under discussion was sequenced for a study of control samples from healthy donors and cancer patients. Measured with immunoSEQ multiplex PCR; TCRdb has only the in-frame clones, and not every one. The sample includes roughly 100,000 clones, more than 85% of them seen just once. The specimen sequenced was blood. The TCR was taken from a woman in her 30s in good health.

DNA of the CDR3: TGCGCCAGCAGCGGCGCGGGGAAGGGGTTTGAAGCTTTCTTT. Translating gives CASSGAGKGFEAFF. This chain uses TRBV5-1 with TRBJ1-1; weak D call: TRBD1 (5 bases). The V and J ends lost 4 bases and 7 bases respectively, with 17 bases between them. This CDR3 spans 14 amino acids. Germline CDR1 is SGHRS and CDR2 is YFSETQ. Based on the CDR3 plus reference TRBV5-1 and TRBJ1-1, the full variable domain is KAGVTQTPRYLIKTRGQQVTLSCSPISGHRSVSWYQQTPGQGLQFLFEYFSETQRNKGNFPGRFSGRQFSNSRSEMNVSTLELGDSALYLCASSGAGKGFEAFFGQGTRLTVV.